This T cell receptor (beta chain) was found in a study of chemoradiotherapy in HPV16-positive cancers. V was pared by 4 bases and J by 7 bases, with 9 bases of the junction left unmatched. Germline lookup yields CDR1 MDHEN and CDR2 SYDVKM. CDR3 length: 14 residues. This clone came up once. Only in-frame clones appear in the TCRdb table, and some are missing; sequencing was by immunoSEQ multiplex PCR. This sample carries 12,000 or so clones, roughly four fifths of them seen once, and the ten largest clones take 1.1%. The sample was collected from a patient who underwent chemoradiotherapy. This sequence originates from a human donor with HPV-associated anogenital cancer. This rearrangement joins TRBV28 to TRBJ1-2; 7 bases are shared with TRBD1. This chain's CDR3 is CASSSTGESRGYTF. The CDR3 DNA reads TGTGCCAGCAGTTCAACAGGGGAATCGCGTGGCTACACCTTC.